What follows are 29 T cell receptor beta chains derived from one specimen sequenced in a study of T cell repertoires in cytomegalovirus infection (dated by TCRdb to the late 2010s). For sequencing, an Illumina HiSeq 1500 was employed. TCRdb reprocessing: public reads trimmed at Q25 with fastp, clones called with MiXCR, in-frame beta chains kept. Here each entry gathers all rows of one CDR3 protein and keeps the most common genes and DNA. This sample holds about 330,000 distinct CDR3 sequences; 9.5% were observed only once. The ten largest clones add up to over 3.5% of the sample. Sequencing was carried out using PBMCs. The receptors stem from a human donor in good health (CMV status not recorded). Some clones in this sample may be carry-over from other donors' samples.

This clonotype was detected only a few times. This chain links TRBV28 with TRBJ2-4; 8 nucleotides align to TRBD1. Trimming removed 1 base from V and 1 base from J; junction bases left unmatched: 3. Germline CDR1 and CDR2: MDHEN and SYDVKM. The CDR3 length is 16 residues. Written as DNA, the CDR3 is TGTGCCAGCAGTTTATACAGGGGGGACGCCAAAAACATTCAGTACTTC. Encoded protein: CASSLYRGDAKNIQYF.

The chain links TRBV7-3 to TRBJ2-2; D not certain. Germline V gene lookup returns CDR1 SGHTA and CDR2 FQGTGA. The CDR3 spans 14 residues. Deletions cut 5 bases from V and 2 bases from J, with 9 bases between. The CDR3 DNA reads as TGTGCCAGCAGCCGTCTTAAAAACACCGGGGAGCTGTTTTTT. Translated, it gives CASSRLKNTGELFF. Based on the CDR3 plus reference TRBV7-3 and TRBJ2-2, the full variable domain is GAGVSQTPSNKVTEKGKYVELRCDPISGHTALYWYRQSLGQGPEFLIYFQGTGAADDSGLPNDRFFAVRPEGSVSTLKIQRTERGDSAVYLCASSRLKNTGELFFGEGSRLTVL.

The sample holds many counts of this clonotype. The chain uses TRBV4-3 and TRBJ1-6; tentatively, D is TRBD1 (5 bases). Germline V gene sequence: CDR1 LGHNA, CDR2 YSLEER. Trimming took 0 bases from V and 14 from J, leaving 26 bases between them. The CDR3 has 18 residues. This CDR3 is CASSQDKSGVNLGVTLHF. For the CDR3, the DNA is TGCGCCAGCAGCCAAGATAAATCGGGGGTTAACCTCGGGGTAACCCTCCACTTT.

The chain joins TRBV12-3 or TRBV12-4 to TRBJ2-3, with 9 bases lining up with TRBD1. This CDR3 has 16 amino acids. J lost 4 bases, V lost 6 bases, and 11 bases had no gene match. CDR3 sequence: CASSLGTGRAADTQYF. The CDR3 DNA is TGTGCCAGCAGCCTTGGGACAGGGAGAGCGGCAGATACGCAGTATTTT.

This clonotype was seen ten or more times. This chain uses TRBV7-8 with TRBJ2-1; 8 positions agree with TRBD1. With 6 bases clipped from V and 11 bases from J, the junction kept 3 bases outside the gene matches. Germline lookup yields CDR1 SGHVS and CDR2 FQNEAQ. The CDR3 runs 11 residues. CDR3 DNA: TGTGCCAGCAGGACAGGGGCCAAGCAGTTCTTC. As protein: CASRTGAKQFF.

In this sample, this clonotype turned up a few times. The chain employs TRBV20-1 and TRBJ1-4; D is unresolved. CDR1 is DFQATT, CDR2 SNEGSKA, per germline (reference sequence). The CDR3 contains 16 residues. V was clipped by 0 bases and J by 0 bases, with 11 bases between them. This CDR3 reads CSAREERHATNEKLFF. The DNA of the CDR3 is TGCAGTGCTAGAGAGGAGCGGCACGCAACTAATGAAAAACTGTTTTTT.

This clonotype was recorded at least ten times. The chain uses TRBV11-3 and TRBJ1-1; D is unclear. The CDR3 covers 13 residues. V was shortened by 0 bases and J by 8 bases, with 10 bases between the two germline ends. Germline CDR1 is SGHNT and CDR2 is YENEEA. The chain's CDR3 is CASSLEHSLEAFF. The CDR3 DNA follows: TGTGCCAGCAGCTTAGAACACAGCTTAGAAGCTTTCTTT. Variable domain in full (rest from reference TRBV11-3 and TRBJ1-1): EAGVVQSPRYKIIEKKQPVAFWCNPISGHNTLYWYLQNLGQGPELLIRYENEEAVDDSQLPKDRFSAERLKGVDSTLKIQPAELGDSAVYLCASSLEHSLEAFFGQGTRLTVV.

For this clonotype: A much more abundant neighbour one base away suggests this may be a read error. The chain joins TRBV7-9 to TRBJ1-1, with TRBD1 identical over 7 bases. V was clipped by 5 bases and J by 5 bases; unmatched bases: 2. The CDR3 length is 12 residues. Looked up from germline, CDR1 is SEHNR and CDR2 is FQNEAQ (reference sequence). CDR3 amino acids: CASSTRGTEAFF. The CDR3 DNA follows: TGTGCCAGCAGCACCAGGGGGACTGAAGCTTTCTTT.

J is TRBJ1-4 and V is TRBV28; 9 bases match TRBD1. J lost 7 bases, V lost 5 bases, and 8 bases had no gene match. The CDR3 has 15 residues. Germline V lookup: CDR1 MDHEN, CDR2 SYDVKM. This chain's CDR3 is CASSRPQGASEKLFF. In nucleotides, the CDR3 is TGTGCCAGCAGTCGTCCACAGGGGGCGAGTGAAAAACTGTTTTTT. Drawing the rest from reference TRBV28 and TRBJ1-4, the complete variable domain is DVKVTQSSRYLVKRTGEKVFLECVQDMDHENMFWYRQDPGLGLRLIYFSYDVKMKEKGDIPEGYSVSREKKERFSLILESASTNQTSMYLCASSRPQGASEKLFFGSGTQLSVL.

This clonotype has a count of ten or more. V gene TRBV6-1 combines with J gene TRBJ2-2; D is unclear. V was cut by 6 bases and J by 7 bases, with 9 bases left in between. CDR3 length: 12 amino acids. Germline-derived CDR1 and CDR2 are MNHNS and SASEGT. The CDR3 loop reads CASRKTLGELFF. The CDR3 DNA follows: TGTGCCAGCAGGAAGACACTCGGGGAGCTGTTTTTT.

The DNA of the CDR3 is TGCGCCAGCAGCCAAGAACTACGGGTCGGGAACACTGAAGCTTTCTTT. Protein product: CASSQELRVGNTEAFF. The chain carries TRBV4-1 and TRBJ1-1, with D uncertain. CDR3 length: 16 residues. The V end was cut by 0 bases, the J end by 1 base, with 12 bases between. Germline V gives CDR1 MGHRA, CDR2 YSYEKL.

CDR3 amino acids: CSVWEVSYNEQFF. The CDR3 DNA reads TGCAGCGTTTGGGAGGTCTCCTACAATGAGCAGTTCTTC. This chain connects TRBV29-1 to TRBJ2-1; D possibly corresponds to TRBD2 (6 bases). Germline loops: CDR1 SQVTM, CDR2 ANQGSEA. The CDR3 sequence is 13 residues long. With 5 bases removed from V and 0 bases from J, the gap between germline ends came to 8 bases.

The chain is built from TRBV15 and TRBJ2-7; the D call may be TRBD1 or TRBD2 (5 bases each). This CDR3 spans 17 amino acids. Trimming removed 0 bases at V and 4 bases at J, with 19 bases between. Germline values: CDR1 LNHNV, CDR2 YYDKDF (reference sequence). CDR3 coding DNA: TGTGCCACCAGCAGAGATTGGGTCGGGACGCTGACTTACGAGCAGTACTTC. Its protein is CATSRDWVGTLTYEQYF. The full variable domain, rest sourced from reference TRBV15 and TRBJ2-7, is DAMVIQNPRYQVTQFGKPVTLSCSQTLNHNVMYWYQQKSSQAPKLLFHYYDKDFNNEADTPDNFQSRRPNTSFCFLDIRSPGLGDTAMYLCATSRDWVGTLTYEQYFGPGTRLTVT.

This clonotype has just a few counts. The chain couples TRBV20-1 to TRBJ2-7, with D hard to call. The CDR3 is 12 amino acids. Trimming cost V 2 bases and J 2 bases, with 7 bases left between them. The V gene's germline CDR1 is DFQATT and CDR2 SNEGSKA (reference sequence). The CDR3 protein is CSARLTTYEQYF. The CDR3, as DNA: TGCAGTGCTAGACTTACTACCTACGAGCAGTACTTC.

This clonotype was seen a few times. The V gene is TRBV20-1, the J gene TRBJ2-1; 10 positions match TRBD2. Per germline, CDR1 DFQATT and CDR2 SNEGSKA (reference sequence). This CDR3 has 14 residues. V shed 3 bases and J 7 bases; nucleotides not matched to a gene: 6. The CDR3: CSASTSGIRNEQFF. The DNA for the CDR3 is TGCAGTGCTAGCACTAGCGGGATCAGAAATGAGCAGTTCTTC.

This clonotype was recorded many times. This chain joins TRBV7-2 and TRBJ1-6; D remains ambiguous. V lost 0 bases to trimming and J lost 7 bases, with 7 bases between them. Looked up from germline, CDR1 is SGHTA and CDR2 is FQGNSA. This CDR3 spans 14 amino acids. The CDR3 DNA is TGTGCCAGCAGCTTAGCGGCTCGGAATTCACCCCTCCACTTT. Its translation: CASSLAARNSPLHF.

The gene calls are TRBV27 and TRBJ2-1, with 8 bases aligning to TRBD1. V was pared by 10 bases and J by 6 bases, with 23 bases of the junction left unmatched. Germline CDR1 reads MNHEY; CDR2 reads SMNVEV (reference sequence). CDR3 length equals 18 residues. This chain's CDR3 is CATNTRTGRGVGVNEQFF. Written as DNA, the CDR3 is TGTGCCACCAACACTAGGACAGGGCGTGGGGTTGGGGTCAATGAGCAGTTCTTC.

V is TRBV15 and J is TRBJ1-3; tentative D call: TRBD1 (5 bases). Germline V gene lookup returns CDR1 LNHNV and CDR2 YYDKDF (reference sequence). Trimming cost V 7 bases and J 2 bases, with 12 bases left between them. This CDR3 is built from 14 residues. The chain's CDR3 is CATNPGGAGNTIYF. The CDR3 bases are TGTGCCACCAACCCGGGGGGGGCTGGAAACACCATATATTTT.

This clonotype was picked up a small number of times. V usage is TRBV6-1 and J usage is TRBJ2-1, with D possibly being TRBD2 (6 bases). Between the trimmed V and J ends, which lost 1 base and 5 bases, there was a span of 18 bases. Germline V gives CDR1 MNHNS, CDR2 SASEGT. This CDR3 comprises 17 residues. CDR3 loop: CASSEVRGTSDHNEQFF. CDR3 in DNA: TGTGCCAGCAGTGAAGTCCGCGGGACTTCCGATCACAATGAGCAGTTCTTC.

The chain carries TRBV6-1 and TRBJ2-1; D is undetermined. This CDR3 comprises 17 residues. The V end lost 4 bases, the J end lost 1 base, and 17 bases lay between the germline ends. The germline gives CDR1 MNHNS, CDR2 SASEGT. CDR3 amino acids: CASSGVVTGRSYNEQFF. Written as DNA, the CDR3 is TGTGCCAGCAGTGGAGTAGTAACGGGTCGGTCCTACAATGAGCAGTTCTTC.

There are many counts of this clonotype. The CDR3 bases are TGTGCCAGCAGTTACTTGGGACAAACCTCTGGGGCCAACGTCCTGACTTTC. It translates to CASSYLGQTSGANVLTF. The chain employs TRBV6-5 and TRBJ2-6; possible D gene TRBD1, 6 bases. CDR3 size: 17 residues. CDR1 is MNHEY and CDR2 is SVGAGI in the germline V gene. Trimming cost V 1 base and J 0 bases, with 10 bases left between them.

This clonotype was picked up many times. V usage is TRBV7-2 and J usage is TRBJ1-5; a possible D gene is TRBD1 (6 bases). Looked up from germline, CDR1 is SGHTA and CDR2 is FQGNSA. Trimming pared 5 bases from V and 7 bases from J, leaving 18 bases between. This CDR3 spans 15 amino acids. The CDR3 coding sequence is TGTGCCAGCAGCGCCACAGGGTTTCGAGGGCAGCCCCAGCATTTT. Translating gives CASSATGFRGQPQHF.

This clonotype showed up just once. The genes are TRBV19 and TRBJ1-5; D not resolved. Germline assignment: CDR1 LNHDA and CDR2 SQIVND (reference sequence). V lost 3 bases and J lost 6, with 6 bases in between. This CDR3 is built from 12 residues. The CDR3 loop reads CASSMRGQPQHF. In DNA form, the CDR3 reads TGTGCCAGTAGTATGCGTGGTCAGCCCCAGCATTTT. Complete variable domain (other parts from reference TRBV19 and TRBJ1-5): DGGITQSPKYLFRKEGQNVTLSCEQNLNHDAMYWYRQDPGQGLRLIYYSQIVNDFQKGDIAEGYSVSREKKESFPLTVTSAQKNPTAFYLCASSMRGQPQHFGDGTRLSIL.

This clonotype came up many times. This chain joins TRBV7-2 and TRBJ2-1; 11 bases agree with TRBD2. This CDR3 spans 17 amino acids. CDR1 is SGHTA, CDR2 FQGNSA, per germline. The trim removed 7 bases at V and 4 bases at J, leaving 12 bases unmatched. The CDR3 region is CASNLGALAGGYNEQFF. The CDR3 nucleotides read TGTGCCAGCAACCTTGGGGCCCTAGCGGGGGGTTACAATGAGCAGTTCTTC.

There are many counts of this clonotype. The rearrangement joins TRBV12-3 or TRBV12-4 to TRBJ1-2; 8 nucleotides match TRBD1. This CDR3 is built from 13 residues. V dropped 5 bases and J dropped 3; count of bases not matched to a gene: 2. CDR3 amino acids: CASSRDRYYGYTF. The CDR3, as DNA: TGTGCCAGCAGTCGGGACAGGTACTATGGCTACACCTTC.

This clonotype was observed many times. The chain recombines TRBV7-9 with TRBJ2-2, with D unresolved. Germline loops: CDR1 SEHNR, CDR2 FQNEAQ (reference sequence). The CDR3 is 13 amino acids. The ends were cut back, 8 bases at V and 0 bases at J, with 7 bases in the middle. The CDR3 protein is CASGAPNTGELFF. The DNA of the CDR3 is TGTGCCAGCGGTGCTCCGAACACCGGGGAGCTGTTTTTT.

This chain uses TRBV6-1 with TRBJ2-1; D not resolved. V gave up 8 bases and J gave up 4 bases, with 15 bases separating them. The CDR3 length is 14 residues. Germline CDR1 MNHNS, CDR2 SASEGT. CDR3 bases: TGTGCCAGCTCTCTCCGGTTGGGGTACAATGAGCAGTTCTTC. Encoded protein: CASSLRLGYNEQFF.

The table lists this clonotype with many counts. The chain employs TRBV27 and TRBJ2-7; D possibly corresponds to TRBD2 (6 bases). The CDR3 covers 15 residues. V lost 5 bases, J lost 6 bases, and 20 bases lay in between. Germline V gene data show CDR1 as MNHEY and CDR2 as SMNVEV (reference sequence). CDR3 nucleotide sequence: TGTGCCAGCAGTCCCCTAAAGCGGGTCGCGGGCGAGCAGTACTTC. Residues: CASSPLKRVAGEQYF.

This clonotype was recorded many times. The chain couples TRBV7-2 to TRBJ2-1, with 8 bases matching TRBD1. Trimming removed 1 base from V and 0 bases from J; junction bases left unmatched: 5. This CDR3 has 17 residues. The germline gives CDR1 SGHTA, CDR2 FQGNSA. For the CDR3, the DNA is TGTGCCAGCAGCTTAGTTGGACAGGGTCGCTCCTACAATGAGCAGTTCTTC. Its protein is CASSLVGQGRSYNEQFF.